The 11 T cell receptor beta chains below all came from one sample that was sequenced in a study of blood T cell repertoires in COVID-19. Profiled with immunoSEQ multiplex PCR; TCRdb holds only in-frame clones, not every one. This table holds roughly 250,000 clones, less than 90% found once. The sample comprised PBMCs or T cells enriched from blood (not recorded which). Receptors were obtained from a woman aged 45-65 years who had recovered from COVID-19.

This sequence joins TRBV4-2 and TRBJ1-2; 7 bases map to TRBD1. J was trimmed by 6 bases and V by 0 bases; bases with no gene match: 7. The CDR3 loop spans 15 amino acids. Per germline, CDR1 LGHNA and CDR2 YNFKEQ. The CDR3 bases are TGTGCCAGCAGCCAAGATCAAGGGGGCCGGAATGGCTACACCTTC. Amino acids: CASSQDQGGRNGYTF.

The chain is built from TRBV6-2 or TRBV6-3 and TRBJ1-4, with 10 bases aligning to TRBD1. V lost 0 bases, J lost 4 bases, and 5 bases stayed unmatched. The CDR3 runs 17 residues. Germline V gene lookup returns CDR1 MNHEY and CDR2 SVGEGT. The CDR3 reads CASSYSGTGENNEKLFF. The CDR3 nucleotides are TGTGCCAGCAGTTACTCCGGGACAGGGGAGAATAATGAAAAACTGTTTTTT.

The V gene is TRBV5-8, the J gene TRBJ2-5; D is unresolved. The CDR3 sequence is 12 residues long. Germline loops: CDR1 SGHTS, CDR2 YDEGEE. The V gene lost 5 bases and the J gene lost 7 bases, with 12 bases spanning the gap. CDR3 sequence (DNA): TGTGCCAGCAGTACCCCCCAGTGGACCCAGTACTTC. It translates to CASSTPQWTQYF. Together with reference TRBV5-8 and TRBJ2-5, the CDR3 gives the full variable domain: EAGVTQSPTHLIKTRGQQATLRCSPISGHTSVYWYQQALGLGLQFLLWYDEGEERNRGNFPPRFSGRQFPNYSSELNVNALELEDSALYLCASSTPQWTQYFGPGTRLLVL.

V and J are TRBV4-3 and TRBJ1-2, with D tentatively TRBD1 (6 bases). The V end lost 1 base, the J end lost 7 bases, and 10 bases lay between the germline ends. CDR3 length equals 13 residues. Per the germline V gene, CDR1 is LGHNA and CDR2 is YSLEER. The CDR3 protein is CASSQVGGTGYTF. The CDR3 nucleotides read TGCGCCAGCAGCCAAGTAGGGGGTACTGGCTACACCTTC.

The V gene is TRBV19, the J gene TRBJ1-4; D is unresolved. The V end was cut by 4 bases, the J end by 3 bases, with 6 bases between. The CDR3 has 13 residues. The germline V gene encodes CDR1 LNHDA and CDR2 SQIVND (reference sequence). The CDR3 DNA reads TGTGCCAGTAGTACTCAGTCTAATGAAAAACTGTTTTTT. Translated, it gives CASSTQSNEKLFF.

The rearrangement links TRBV4-3 to TRBJ2-7; 9 positions match TRBD1. After removal of 2 bases from V and 5 bases from J, the junction contained 4 bases not matched to a gene. The germline V gene has CDR1 LGHNA and CDR2 YSLEER. This CDR3 has 14 amino acids. CDR3 loop: CASSQRTGVHEQYF. The CDR3 nucleotides read TGCGCCAGCAGCCAACGGACAGGGGTTCACGAGCAGTACTTC.

This clone was recorded a few times. The rearrangement links TRBV28 to TRBJ2-3; no clear D. This CDR3 region has 13 residues. The V gene's germline CDR1 is MDHEN and CDR2 SYDVKM. The V end was cut by 10 bases, the J end by 1 base, with 12 bases between. Here the CDR3 DNA reads TGTGCCAACGCCGCGTCGGGCACAGATACGCAGTATTTT. Its protein is CANAASGTDTQYF.

The gene calls are TRBV20-1 and TRBJ2-3; 7 bases align to TRBD2. This CDR3 has 14 residues. Trimming cost V 3 bases and J 6 bases; bases outside gene matches: 9. The germline CDR1 and CDR2 sequences are DFQATT and SNEGSKA (reference sequence). CDR3 region: CSASPAGESDTQYF. The CDR3 nucleotides are TGCAGTGCTAGTCCGGCGGGAGAGTCTGATACGCAGTATTTT.

This rearrangement joins TRBV3-1 (or the pseudogene TRBV3-2) to TRBJ2-1; TRBD2 is a possible D gene (5 bases). This CDR3 contains 16 residues. The germline V and J ends were trimmed by 2 bases and 0 bases, with 11 bases remaining between them. Germline-derived CDR1 and CDR2 are LGHDT and YNNKEL (reference sequence). Here the CDR3 reads CASSQPSAVSYNEQFF. CDR3 bases: TGTGCCAGCAGCCAACCATCAGCGGTCTCCTACAATGAGCAGTTCTTC.

This clone was counted once. The chain has TRBV9 and TRBJ1-3; no firm D call. Germline V lookup: CDR1 SGDLS, CDR2 YYNGEE. The CDR3 spans 14 residues. Trimming took off 2 bases at V and 4 bases at J, with 10 bases between the two ends. In DNA form, the CDR3 reads TGTGCCAGCAGCGTTGACGGGTTCGGAAACACCATATATTTT. It translates to CASSVDGFGNTIYF.

The chain couples TRBV5-1 to TRBJ2-5; weak D call: TRBD2 (6 bases). CDR1 is SGHRS, CDR2 YFSETQ, per germline. The CDR3 is made up of 14 amino acids. V was cut by 4 bases and J by 4 bases, with 14 bases left in between. CDR3 sequence: CASSDGSGRETQYF. CDR3 nucleotide sequence: TGCGCCAGCAGCGACGGGAGTGGGAGAGAGACCCAGTACTTC.